A selection of T cell receptor beta chains follows, all from one sample in a study of blood T cell repertoires in COVID-19. Produced via immunoSEQ multiplex PCR; TCRdb's table is partial and in-frame only. This sample has under 350,000 clones; 86% occur once, and the top ten carry approximately 2.6%. Sequenced sample: PBMCs or T cells enriched from blood (not recorded which). All receptors derive from a woman aged 18-29 years who had recovered from COVID-19. Both conserved end residues are part of each CDR3. Each record gives: D gene, V gene, clone size, J gene, CDR3 protein, CDR3 DNA. D genes are given only for firm matches. Expanded clones get a size class; other rows say once, few or many, or leave the size out.

D: NA
V: TRBV9
size: NA
J: TRBJ1-3
CDR3: CASSAGLTQGNTIYF
DNA: TGTGCCAGCAGCGCCGGACTCACCCAAGGAAACACCATATATTTT

D: TRBD2
V: TRBV9
size: few
J: TRBJ2-2
CDR3: CASSVASGSGELFF
DNA: TGTGCCAGCAGCGTAGCTAGCGGGAGCGGGGAGCTGTTTTTT

D: NA
V: TRBV27
size: NA
J: TRBJ2-1
CDR3: CASSPLTDGEQFF
DNA: TGTGCCAGCAGTCCATTGACTGACGGTGAGCAGTTCTTC

D: TRBD1
V: TRBV28
size: NA
J: TRBJ1-2
CDR3: CASTPLRGRNYGYTF
DNA: TGTGCCAGCACCCCTTTAAGGGGGCGCAACTATGGCTACACCTTC

D: NA
V: TRBV7-9
size: NA
J: TRBJ2-3
CDR3: CASSLASVVTDTQYF
DNA: TGTGCCAGCAGCTTAGCAAGCGTGGTCACAGATACGCAGTATTTT

D: TRBD2
V: TRBV7-2
size: NA
J: TRBJ2-7
CDR3: CASSSRGGASPYEQYF
DNA: TGTGCCAGCAGCTCCCGGGGGGGGGCGAGTCCCTACGAGCAGTACTTC

D: NA
V: TRBV4-1
size: NA
J: TRBJ2-1
CDR3: CASSQPLEGIPEQFF
DNA: TGCGCCAGCAGCCAGCCATTAGAGGGTATTCCTGAGCAGTTCTTC

D: TRBD2
V: TRBV5-4
size: NA
J: TRBJ2-7
CDR3: CASSGGLAGSYEQYF
DNA: TGTGCCAGCAGCGGTGGACTAGCGGGTTCCTACGAGCAGTACTTC

D: TRBD2
V: TRBV5-1
size: NA
J: TRBJ2-3
CDR3: CASRRTSGRADTQYF
DNA: TGCGCCAGCCGCCGGACTAGCGGGAGAGCAGATACGCAGTATTTT

D: TRBD2
V: TRBV5-1
size: NA
J: TRBJ2-1
CDR3: CASSLGLSVTSAYNEQFF
DNA: TGCGCCAGCAGCTTGGGTCTCTCAGTGACTAGCGCTTACAATGAGCAGTTCTTC

D: TRBD2
V: TRBV3-1/TRBV3-2
size: NA
J: TRBJ2-4
CDR3: CASSLRLALAKNIQYF
DNA: TGTGCCAGCAGCCTTCGACTAGCGCTAGCCAAAAACATTCAGTACTTC

D: TRBD2
V: TRBV10-3
size: once
J: TRBJ2-2
CDR3: CATTGTSEDTGELFF
DNA: TGTGCCACGACCGGGACTAGCGAAGACACCGGGGAGCTGTTTTTT

D: NA
V: TRBV28
size: once
J: TRBJ1-2
CDR3: CASTNNYGYTF
DNA: TGTGCCAGCACCAATAACTATGGCTACACCTTC

D: NA
V: TRBV5-4
size: NA
J: TRBJ1-1
CDR3: CASSIMNTEAFF
DNA: TGTGCCAGCAGCATCATGAACACTGAAGCTTTCTTT

D: NA
V: TRBV29-1
size: once
J: TRBJ2-1
CDR3: CSVSLRDSRYNEQFF
DNA: TGCAGCGTTTCCCTCCGCGACAGCCGCTACAATGAGCAGTTCTTC

D: NA
V: TRBV27
size: NA
J: TRBJ2-1
CDR3: CASSLLGGSYNEQFF
DNA: TGTGCCAGCAGTTTATTGGGGGGTTCCTACAATGAGCAGTTCTTC

D: TRBD2
V: TRBV11-3
size: once
J: TRBJ2-1
CDR3: CASSPGLANEQFF
DNA: TGTGCCAGCAGCCCCGGACTAGCAAATGAGCAGTTCTTC

D: NA
V: TRBV10-2
size: NA
J: TRBJ1-4
CDR3: CASSEPGNGKLFF
DNA: TGCGCCAGCAGTGAACCAGGGAATGGAAAACTGTTTTTT

D: NA
V: TRBV27
size: NA
J: TRBJ1-1
CDR3: CASSLYRDTEAFF
DNA: TGTGCCAGCAGTTTATATCGGGATACTGAAGCTTTCTTT

D: TRBD1
V: TRBV6-5
size: NA
J: TRBJ1-1
CDR3: CASSYHGQGAATEAFF
DNA: TGTGCCAGCAGTTACCACGGACAGGGGGCTGCGACTGAAGCTTTCTTT

D: TRBD1
V: TRBV19
size: NA
J: TRBJ2-7
CDR3: CASSLDRGVNEQYF
DNA: TGTGCCAGTAGCCTGGACAGGGGAGTCAACGAGCAGTACTTC

D: NA
V: TRBV7-2
size: NA
J: TRBJ2-5
CDR3: CASGRQETQYF
DNA: TGTGCCAGCGGGCGTCAAGAGACCCAGTACTTC

D: NA
V: TRBV7-9
size: NA
J: TRBJ1-1
CDR3: CASSLWGGGTEAFF
DNA: TGTGCCAGCAGCTTATGGGGGGGAGGCACTGAAGCTTTCTTT

D: NA
V: TRBV7-2
size: NA
J: TRBJ2-7
CDR3: CASSPLSGNPYEQYF
DNA: TGTGCCAGCAGCCCCCTTTCAGGGAATCCCTACGAGCAGTACTTC

D: NA
V: TRBV11-1
size: NA
J: TRBJ2-4
CDR3: CASSLQGAKNIQYF
DNA: TGTGCCAGCAGCTTACAGGGGGCCAAAAACATTCAGTACTTC

D: NA
V: TRBV25-1
size: few
J: TRBJ2-6
CDR3: CASSSDANVLTF
DNA: TGTGCCAGCAGCTCAGATGCCAACGTCCTGACTTTC

D: NA
V: TRBV7-3
size: few
J: TRBJ1-6
CDR3: CASSLIGGSYSPLHF
DNA: TGTGCCAGCAGCTTAATAGGGGGATCCTATTCACCCCTCCACTTT

D: TRBD1
V: TRBV4-1
size: NA
J: TRBJ2-1
CDR3: CASSPSTGQGEDEQFF
DNA: TGCGCCAGCAGCCCCTCCACGGGACAGGGGGAGGATGAGCAGTTCTTC

D: NA
V: TRBV30
size: NA
J: TRBJ2-1
CDR3: CAWSLDNSYNEQFF
DNA: TGTGCCTGGTCGCTCGACAACTCCTACAATGAGCAGTTCTTC

D: TRBD2
V: TRBV4-1
size: NA
J: TRBJ2-2
CDR3: CASSLGGAGVSIGELFF
DNA: TGCGCCAGCAGCTTAGGCGGGGCGGGAGTTTCTATCGGGGAGCTGTTTTTT

D: TRBD1
V: TRBV7-3
size: NA
J: TRBJ2-7
CDR3: CASSLDGTGSYEQYF
DNA: TGTGCCAGCAGCTTAGACGGGACAGGCTCCTACGAGCAGTACTTC

D: TRBD1
V: TRBV5-1
size: NA
J: TRBJ1-4
CDR3: CASSFDPDRESEKLFF
DNA: TGCGCCAGCAGCTTCGACCCGGACAGGGAAAGTGAAAAACTGTTTTTT

D: TRBD1
V: TRBV27
size: NA
J: TRBJ2-7
CDR3: CASSSGTGGLNEQYF
DNA: TGTGCCAGCAGTTCCGGGACAGGGGGCCTTAACGAGCAGTACTTC

D: NA
V: TRBV2
size: NA
J: TRBJ2-2
CDR3: CASVPQETGELFF
DNA: TGTGCCAGCGTTCCACAGGAGACCGGGGAGCTGTTTTTT

D: TRBD2
V: TRBV6-2/TRBV6-3
size: NA
J: TRBJ2-5
CDR3: CASSRTSGGPDRETQYF
DNA: TGTGCCAGCAGTAGGACTAGCGGGGGGCCGGATCGAGAGACCCAGTACTTC

D: NA
V: TRBV10-3
size: NA
J: TRBJ2-5
CDR3: CAISDGRGGPETQYF
DNA: TGTGCCATCAGTGATGGTCGCGGGGGCCCAGAGACCCAGTACTTC

D: TRBD1
V: TRBV5-5
size: NA
J: TRBJ1-1
CDR3: CASSYWDRIEAFF
DNA: TGTGCCAGCAGCTACTGGGACAGAATTGAAGCTTTCTTT

D: TRBD2
V: TRBV7-9
size: once
J: TRBJ2-1
CDR3: CASSLGWASGGNEQFF
DNA: TGTGCCAGCAGCTTAGGTTGGGCTAGCGGAGGCAATGAGCAGTTCTTC

D: TRBD2
V: TRBV18
size: NA
J: TRBJ2-1
CDR3: CASSPAGGGNEQFF
DNA: TGTGCCAGCTCACCTGCGGGGGGGGGCAATGAGCAGTTCTTC

D: NA
V: TRBV30
size: NA
J: TRBJ2-3
CDR3: CAWSVEMGASTDTQYF
DNA: TGTGCCTGGAGCGTCGAGATGGGGGCAAGCACAGATACGCAGTATTTT

D: NA
V: TRBV11-3
size: NA
J: TRBJ2-3
CDR3: CASSSSGRPDTQYF
DNA: TGTGCCAGCAGCTCGAGCGGACGCCCAGATACGCAGTATTTT

D: TRBD2
V: TRBV20-1
size: NA
J: TRBJ2-2
CDR3: CSASSASGRTGELFF
DNA: TGCAGTGCTAGTTCGGCTAGCGGGAGGACCGGGGAGCTGTTTTTT

D: NA
V: TRBV27
size: NA
J: TRBJ2-7
CDR3: CASSFRRTDEYEQYF
DNA: TGTGCCAGCAGTTTCCGCCGGACAGATGAGTACGAGCAGTACTTC

D: NA
V: TRBV13
size: NA
J: TRBJ2-3
CDR3: CASSFREDRFTDTQYF
DNA: TGTGCCAGCAGCTTTAGGGAAGACAGGTTCACAGATACGCAGTATTTT

D: TRBD2
V: TRBV7-6
size: NA
J: TRBJ2-7
CDR3: CASSLEPAVGGGRYEQYF
DNA: TGTGCCAGCAGCTTAGAGCCGGCGGTCGGGGGGGGCCGTTACGAGCAGTACTTC

D: NA
V: TRBV27
size: once
J: TRBJ1-1
CDR3: CASSHFTEAFF
DNA: TGTGCCAGCAGCCATTTCACTGAAGCTTTCTTT

D: TRBD1
V: TRBV28
size: NA
J: TRBJ2-1
CDR3: CASSLTGSSYNEQFF
DNA: TGTGCCAGCAGTTTGACAGGGAGCTCCTACAATGAGCAGTTCTTC

D: TRBD1
V: TRBV10-1
size: NA
J: TRBJ2-3
CDR3: CASSEHRTGSTDTQYF
DNA: TGCGCCAGCAGTGAGCACCGGACAGGGTCCACAGATACGCAGTATTTT

D: NA
V: TRBV6-1
size: once
J: TRBJ2-7
CDR3: CASSEGPSSYEQYF
DNA: TGTGCCAGCAGTGAGGGCCCAAGCTCCTACGAGCAGTACTTC